A single sample is the source of the 7 T cell receptor beta chains below, sequenced in a study of T cells in Graves' hyperthyroidism and ophthalmopathy. There were TCR beta CDR3 regions amplified from RNA transcripts. First-round RT-PCR with HTBI primers amplified the TCR CDR3 region. Using its own MiXCR run on the multiplex PCR reads, TCRdb lists one record per CDR3 protein. The sample consists of 350,000 or so distinct CDR3 sequences, about a sixth of them appearing once. The sequenced sample consisted of blood. Receptors were obtained from a woman between 40 and 55 years old with Graves' ophthalmopathy.

This clonotype has only a few counts. V and J are TRBV5-1 and TRBJ1-2; tentative D call: TRBD1 (5 bases). Germline CDR1 SGHRS, CDR2 YFSETQ. Deletions cut 5 bases from V and 4 bases from J, with 12 bases between. The CDR3 consists of 13 residues. The CDR3: CASSIGTVYGYTF. DNA of the CDR3: TGCGCCAGCAGTATCGGGACGGTCTATGGCTACACCTTC.

The chain links TRBV6-1 to TRBJ1-2; no definite D call. The CDR3 loop spans 14 amino acids. V gave up 3 bases and J gave up 6 bases, with 14 bases separating them. Germline lookup yields CDR1 MNHNS and CDR2 SASEGT. In nucleotides, the CDR3 is TGTGCCAGCAGTGACCTCCGGGTCGGCGATGGCTACACCTTC. Translated, it gives CASSDLRVGDGYTF.

This clonotype has more than one count but fewer than ten. This chain connects TRBV4-3 to TRBJ2-7; D might be TRBD2 (5 bases). Germline CDR1 reads LGHNA; CDR2 reads YSLEER. V shed 1 base and J shed 7 bases, with 20 bases lying between them. The CDR3 covers 16 residues. This CDR3 is CASSQAQIPPPGEQYF. The CDR3 nucleotides read TGCGCCAGCAGCCAAGCCCAGATCCCCCCGCCGGGAGAGCAGTACTTC.

This clonotype appeared many times. The rearrangement uses TRBV6-5 and TRBJ2-5, with TRBD2 identical over 14 bases. V lost 6 bases, J lost 4 bases, and 13 bases stayed unmatched. Germline V CDR1 and CDR2: MNHEY, SVGAGI. CDR3 length: 18 residues. CDR3 residues: CASRRTRLAGGPVETQYF. The CDR3 region has the DNA TGTGCCAGCAGGCGCACCCGACTAGCGGGAGGGCCTGTAGAGACCCAGTACTTC.

At least ten counts were recorded for this clonotype. The DNA of the CDR3 is TGCAGCGTTGAGGCAGGGACTAACTATGGCTACACCTTC. Its protein is CSVEAGTNYGYTF. The chain uses TRBV29-1 and TRBJ1-2; a possible D gene is TRBD1 (5 bases). V lost 3 bases and J 0 bases, leaving 8 bases between the germline ends. The germline V gene encodes CDR1 SQVTM and CDR2 ANQGSEA. The CDR3 covers 13 residues.

The rearrangement links TRBV28 to TRBJ2-7; 7 bases align to TRBD1. The germline CDR1 and CDR2 sequences are MDHEN and SYDVKM. CDR3 length equals 14 residues. V gave up 3 bases and J gave up 4 bases; unmatched junction bases: 6. Here the CDR3 DNA reads TGTGCCAGCAGTTTTGGCAGGGGGACGTACGAGCAGTACTTC. Translating it yields CASSFGRGTYEQYF.

This clonotype was recorded at least ten times. The V gene is TRBV6-7, the J gene TRBJ1-1, with 12 bases identical to TRBD1. TRBV6-7 is marked as an open reading frame, function uncertain. This CDR3 has 13 amino acids. V trimming: 6 bases; J trimming: 10 bases; junction bases outside the gene matches: 6. CDR3 sequence (DNA): TGTGCCAGCAGGCCAAGGGACAGGGGGCCAGCTTTCTTT. Its protein is CASRPRDRGPAFF.